Here is one T cell receptor beta chain with its context. Its target is unknown. CDR3 length: 14 amino acids. From germline, CDR1 is SQVTM and CDR2 ANQGSEA. V dropped 5 bases and J dropped 5; count of bases not matched to a gene: 11. This specimen belongs to a study of T cell responses to AZD1222 COVID-19 vaccine. General study results and limits: Compared with day 0, the breadth and depth of the Spike-specific TCR repertoire rose significantly after two doses of AZD1222. CD4 TCRs associated with vaccination spanned spike, dominating at 160-218 and 743-854.

Sequenced by immunoSEQ multiplex PCR; TCRdb stores in-frame clones only, minus some. Found here are roughly 150,000 clones, about 93% of them singletons; the top ten hold around 5.4%. The sequencing here drew on peripheral blood, taken on day 0 of AZD1222 vaccination. The source is an adult in good health. The J gene is TRBJ1-2, the V gene TRBV29-1, with 7 bases aligning to TRBD1. CDR3 in DNA: TGCAGCGTTACCCCGACAGGGCGAGAATATGGCTACACCTTC. It yields the protein CSVTPTGREYGYTF. Looking up the rest from reference TRBV29-1 and TRBJ1-2 gives the full variable domain: SAVISQKPSRDICQRGTSLTIQCQVDSQVTMMFWYRQQPGQSLTLIATANQGSEATYESGFVIDKFPISRPNLTFSTLTVSNMSPEDSSIYLCSVTPTGREYGYTFGSGTRLTVV.